A selection of T cell receptor beta chains follows, all from one sample in a study of CD8+ T cells in alopecia areata. Measured with immunoSEQ multiplex PCR; TCRdb has only the in-frame clones, and not every one. The sample gives over 150,000 clones, 60% to 70% of which show up once; less than 3.5% is in the top ten. Sequences were derived from CD4+ T cells sorted from blood, sampled at week 4, from a patient treated with tofacitinib. The receptors derive from a human donor with alopecia areata. CDR3s include the opening cysteine and the closing phenylalanine or tryptophan. D genes are given only for firm matches. Part of the rows lack a size; the others show once, few, many or a class for expanded clones.

abundance	j_gene	v_gene	d_gene	CDR3nt	CDR3aa
few	TRBJ2-7	TRBV28	TRBD2	TGTGCCAGCAGACCAACTAGCGGGGGTTCCTACGAGCAGTACTTC	CASRPTSGGSYEQYF
NA	TRBJ2-1	TRBV7-2	NA	TGTGCCAGCAGCCCCGGGTCCGGTTACAATGAGCAGTTCTTC	CASSPGSGYNEQFF
once	TRBJ2-7	TRBV7-9	NA	TGTGCCAGCAGTCGAGACGAGCAGTACTTC	CASSRDEQYF
NA	TRBJ1-2	TRBV5-6	NA	TGTGCCAGCACCATCTCGAGGGTAACCTGGGGCTACACCTTC	CASTISRVTWGYTF
once	TRBJ1-2	TRBV29-1	TRBD1	TGCAGCGTTCGAGACAGGGAGGTACACGGCGGCTACACCTTC	CSVRDREVHGGYTF
NA	TRBJ2-7	TRBV7-9	NA	TGTGCCAGCAGCCTAAATAACAGGGAGGCCTACGAGCAGTACTTC	CASSLNNREAYEQYF
NA	TRBJ2-3	TRBV15	NA	TGTGCCACCAGCAGAGCAGGGCGGGGAAGCACAGATACGCAGTATTTT	CATSRAGRGSTDTQYF
NA	TRBJ2-2	TRBV27	NA	TGTGCCAGCAGTTTAGGGCGGGCAACGAACACCGGGGAGCTGTTTTTT	CASSLGRATNTGELFF
few	TRBJ1-2	TRBV6-5	TRBD1	TGTGCCAGCGGTCAGGGGGCGCGTGGCTACACCTTC	CASGQGARGYTF
few	TRBJ1-1	TRBV2	TRBD1	TGTGCCAGCAGACGGACAGGGAACACTGAAGCTTTCTTT	CASRRTGNTEAFF
once	TRBJ1-2	TRBV29-1	NA	TGCAGCGTTGAAGGAGGAGGGGGGCTCTATGGCTACACCTTC	CSVEGGGGLYGYTF
NA	TRBJ1-6	TRBV30	NA	TGTGCCTGGAGCAGCGAGGGTCGGGGGTCACCCCTCCACTTT	CAWSSEGRGSPLHF
once	TRBJ2-4	TRBV29-1	TRBD1	TGCAGCGCTGAGGACTTCCCGGGACAGGGGAAAAACATTCAGTACTTC	CSAEDFPGQGKNIQYF
few	TRBJ2-5	TRBV30	TRBD1	TGTGCCTGGACCCTGACAGGGGGCGGTCAAGAGACCCAGTACTTC	CAWTLTGGGQETQYF
NA	TRBJ2-7	TRBV4-1	TRBD2	TGCGCCAGCAGCCAAGTGGCTGGGACTAGCATCTTTGAGCAGTACTTC	CASSQVAGTSIFEQYF
NA	TRBJ1-2	TRBV30	NA	TGTGCCTGGAGGGCAGGCTATAACTATGGCTACACCTTC	CAWRAGYNYGYTF
NA	TRBJ1-2	TRBV29-1	TRBD1	TGCACCACCTCCGGGACAGGGAACTATGGCTACACCTTC	CTTSGTGNYGYTF
NA	TRBJ2-2	TRBV5-1	NA	TGCGCCAGCAGCCCGGGCCCGGGGCGATCCACCGGGGAGCTGTTTTTT	CASSPGPGRSTGELFF
NA	TRBJ2-5	TRBV7-8	NA	TGTGCCAGCAGCTTAGGATTAGCCGGAAAGACCCAGTACTTC	CASSLGLAGKTQYF
NA	TRBJ2-7	TRBV18	TRBD2	TGTGCCAGCTCCCGTGACGCGAGCGGGGCCGGAGGGACCTACGAGCAGTACTTC	CASSRDASGAGGTYEQYF
NA	TRBJ2-1	TRBV2	NA	TGTGCCAGCAGGGCGGGGACAGAGGGTACATCGGAGCAGTTCTTC	CASRAGTEGTSEQFF
few	TRBJ1-6	TRBV7-3	NA	TGTGCCAGTTCACCCCCCAGGCCCACAGACCCACTAGGGGCTTATTCACCCCTCCACTTT	CASSPPRPTDPLGAYSPLHF
once	TRBJ1-6	TRBV28	TRBD1	TGTGCCAGCAGTTTCGGTGACAGGGGACATTCACCCCTCCACTTT	CASSFGDRGHSPLHF
NA	TRBJ1-4	TRBV30	TRBD1	TGTGCCTGGAGCCGGGGACAGGGCCATGAAAAACTGTTTTTT	CAWSRGQGHEKLFF
once	TRBJ1-5	TRBV7-2	NA	TGTGCCAGCAGCCAACCTTCCGGGCCCCAGCATTTT	CASSQPSGPQHF
NA	TRBJ2-7	TRBV9	TRBD1	TGTGCCAGCAGCCCGCGGACAGGGGGCTCCTACGAGCAGTACTTC	CASSPRTGGSYEQYF
few	TRBJ2-7	TRBV29-1	NA	TGCAGCGTTGGCAGGGTGAATTCCTACGAGCAGTACTTC	CSVGRVNSYEQYF
NA	TRBJ2-7	TRBV6-5	NA	TGTGCCAGCAGTTACCGGGACACCTCCTACGAGCAGTACTTC	CASSYRDTSYEQYF
few	TRBJ2-4	TRBV6-1	TRBD1	TGTGCCAGCAGTTCCGGGACAGGACAAAACATTCAGTACTTC	CASSSGTGQNIQYF
NA	TRBJ1-1	TRBV29-1	TRBD1	TGCGGGGGACAGGGGGAACTGTATGCGAACACTGAAGCTTTCTTT	CGGQGELYANTEAFF
NA	TRBJ1-5	TRBV5-1	NA	TGCGCCAGCAGCTTGTTTCTTGGGGATCAGCCCCAGCATTTT	CASSLFLGDQPQHF
NA	TRBJ1-2	TRBV30	NA	TGTGCCTGGAGCCGGGCCCCGGAGGGCTACACCTTC	CAWSRAPEGYTF
NA	TRBJ1-2	TRBV4-1	NA	TGCGCCAGCAGCCAAGATGGGCTTAGAGGGCCGAGGTATGGCTACACCTTC	CASSQDGLRGPRYGYTF
NA	TRBJ2-7	TRBV5-1	NA	TGCGCCAGCAGCTGGGGGACATTGGCCTACGAGCAGTACTTC	CASSWGTLAYEQYF
NA	TRBJ2-3	TRBV19	TRBD2	TGTGCCAGTAAAGCTAGCGGGGGGTGGGGCACAGATACGCAGTATTTT	CASKASGGWGTDTQYF
few	TRBJ1-2	TRBV29-1	NA	TGCAGCGTTGCGATAGGGAATGGCTACACCTTC	CSVAIGNGYTF
NA	TRBJ2-2	TRBV5-4	TRBD1	TGTGCCAGCAGCTCCCTACCGGGACAGGCGAACACCGGGGAGCTGTTTTTT	CASSSLPGQANTGELFF
NA	TRBJ2-7	TRBV30	NA	TGTGCGCGGAGTTCGGGGCTGATCTACGAGCAGTACTTC	CARSSGLIYEQYF
NA	TRBJ2-5	TRBV28	TRBD2	TGTGCCAGCAGTTTTTTTGGGACTAGCGAACAAGAGACCCAGTACTTC	CASSFFGTSEQETQYF
few	TRBJ2-2	TRBV5-6	NA	TGTGCCAGCAGCCCCGACTGGACCGGGGAGCTGTTTTTT	CASSPDWTGELFF
NA	TRBJ2-5	TRBV5-6	TRBD2	TGTGCCAGCAGCTTGTTAGCGGGGGATAGGAAGACCCAGTACTTC	CASSLLAGDRKTQYF
once	TRBJ1-2	TRBV4-2	NA	TGTGCCAGCAGCCAAGAATCCAGGGACTATGGCTACACCTTC	CASSQESRDYGYTF
few	TRBJ1-1	TRBV7-9	NA	TGTGCCAGCAGGTCGGGAGTGAGCACTGAAGCTTTCTTT	CASRSGVSTEAFF
NA	TRBJ1-2	TRBV29-1	TRBD1	TGCAGCGTTGTCCCCTCAGGGGGTGGCTACACCTTC	CSVVPSGGGYTF
NA	TRBJ1-5	TRBV7-6	NA	TGTGCCAGCAGCTTACAGGGCCCCTATCAGCCCCAGCATTTT	CASSLQGPYQPQHF
NA	TRBJ2-7	TRBV6-5	NA	TGTGCCAGCAGTTATCGTCGGGGGTACGAGCAGTACTTC	CASSYRRGYEQYF
few	TRBJ2-2	TRBV28	NA	TGTGCCAGCAGTTTAAACACCGGGGAGCTGTTTTTT	CASSLNTGELFF
few	TRBJ2-2	TRBV19	TRBD1	TGTGCCAGTAGTATAGGACAGGGTGGCTCCGGGGAGCTGTTTTTT	CASSIGQGGSGELFF